Listed below are T cell receptor beta chains from one sample, sequenced in a study of neurological immune-mediated disorders. MiXCR, run by TCRdb on the 5' RACE reads, gives a single entry per CDR3 protein. Among about 55,000 distinct CDR3 sequences listed, 4% to 5.5% were seen once. The sequencing sample was made of PBMCs. The source is a man in his fifties or sixties with multiple sclerosis. CDR3s leave out the opening cysteine and the closing phenylalanine or tryptophan. The order of the fields is D gene, J gene, V gene, CDR3 protein. A D gene is named only where the DNA matches it firmly.

>-|TRBJ2-3|TRBV4-2
ASSQEGAAAPDTQY
>TRBD2|TRBJ2-3|TRBV5-1
ASSLVAGEATDTQY
>-|TRBJ1-1|TRBV6-5
ASSRNRLNTEAF
>-|TRBJ1-1|TRBV5-1
ASSLNPNTEAF
>-|TRBJ1-1|TRBV29-1
SVYRVGEAF
>TRBD2|TRBJ2-2|TRBV6-6
ASSYSLQREAGELF
>TRBD2|TRBJ2-1|TRBV30
AWSPLPSGGVLNEQF
>-|TRBJ1-1|TRBV27
ASSPSGGFTEAF
>TRBD1|TRBJ2-1|TRBV5-1
ASSGRTGKYNEQF
>-|TRBJ2-7|TRBV20-1
SARKGRYEQY
>-|TRBJ2-2|TRBV11-2
ASSLTGLGAGELF
>TRBD2|TRBJ2-5|TRBV20-1
SAREGLSRGGGETQY
>-|TRBJ2-1|TRBV5-1
ATAPTKGLVDEQF
>TRBD1|TRBJ2-1|TRBV12-3/TRBV12-4
ASSRRTGDNEQF
>-|TRBJ1-5|TRBV28
ASTLPGGSQPQH
>-|TRBJ2-3|TRBV14
ASSQGRETATDTQY
>-|TRBJ2-2|TRBV5-1
ASSRDPGGANTGELF
>-|TRBJ2-3|TRBV7-2
ASSLASSPRLDTQY
>TRBD1|TRBJ2-1|TRBV6-5
ASSYLTGSEQF
>TRBD2|TRBJ2-1|TRBV27
ASSRQRGGGDEQF
>-|TRBJ2-3|TRBV12-3/TRBV12-4
ASSFAEGASTDTQY
>TRBD1|TRBJ2-1|TRBV29-1
SGTGGYGEQF
>TRBD1|TRBJ1-4|TRBV12-3/TRBV12-4
ASSPGGTGALF
>-|TRBJ2-1|TRBV5-1
ASSLVTTRNEQF
>TRBD2|TRBJ2-7|TRBV5-1
ASQEAGITYEQY
>TRBD1|TRBJ2-7|TRBV5-1
ASSLVAGRDRVYEQY
>-|TRBJ1-1|TRBV28
AGATSSSTRRAF
>-|TRBJ1-1|TRBV5-1
ASSVQIMNTEAF
>-|TRBJ2-7|TRBV28
ATRGTTYEQY
>-|TRBJ2-5|TRBV5-1
ASSLAFPRTVYPSVAQY
>TRBD1|TRBJ1-4|TRBV5-1
ASSLWPAGTEANEKLF
>TRBD1|TRBJ2-3|TRBV2
ASYRDRGAYDTQY
>-|TRBJ2-1|TRBV20-1
SARGWREGYNEQF
>-|TRBJ2-1|TRBV3-1
ASSQDRGTHNEQF
>TRBD2|TRBJ2-1|TRBV10-1
ASRPGLAGGVGGGEQF
>-|TRBJ2-5|TRBV5-1
ASSLAGRAQETQY
>-|TRBJ2-7|TRBV2
ASSFRGVGGQYEQY
>-|TRBJ1-1|TRBV5-1
ASSSTVNTEAF
>TRBD1|TRBJ2-7|TRBV28
ASSPSGDRLEQY
>TRBD1|TRBJ2-6|TRBV28
ASSFRGPGANVLT
>-|TRBJ2-3|TRBV10-3
AISGRDGDTQY
>-|TRBJ1-2|TRBV10-3
AISESTPNYGYT
>TRBD2|TRBJ2-7|TRBV4-1
ASSPGGGRTYEQY
>-|TRBJ2-6|TRBV5-1
ASSPPEGFSGANVLT
>-|TRBJ1-1|TRBV7-9
VSSLVTGNTEAF
>-|TRBJ2-7|TRBV27
ASSPQQGTYEQY
>-|TRBJ2-5|TRBV20-1
SASPGETQY
>-|TRBJ2-5|TRBV10-3
AISEGITQRETQY
>-|TRBJ2-7|TRBV6-5
ASRERTSFKQY
>TRBD2|TRBJ2-1|TRBV5-1
ASSLVSGGAFEQF
>-|TRBJ2-1|TRBV20-1
SARSSGSDSYNEQF
>-|TRBJ2-1|TRBV20-1
SARDPGGSYNEQF
>-|TRBJ2-2|TRBV6-5
ASSYTGKITGELF
>-|TRBJ2-7|TRBV5-1
ASSLVSGPYEQY
>-|TRBJ2-2|TRBV20-1
SANRDGRTGELF